This T cell receptor (beta chain) stems from a study of T cells after yellow fever vaccination. The CDR3 spans 16 residues. The germline V gene encodes CDR1 MNHEY and CDR2 SVGAGI. With V trimmed by 2 bases and J by 6 bases, 9 bases remained unmatched. TCRdb itself ran the 5' RACE reads through MiXCR, one entry per CDR3 protein. The table includes approximately 160,000 distinct CDR3 sequences, around 9% detected once. This clonotype has a handful of counts. The specimen comprised CD8+ T cells sorted from PBMCs, sampled 45 days after the yellow fever booster vaccination. The sequence derives from a man aged 18-30 years who received the YFV17D yellow fever vaccine. The chain links TRBV6-5 to TRBJ2-2; 7 nucleotides agree with TRBD1. The CDR3 sequence: CASSYPDRVGAGELFF. CDR3 coding DNA: TGTGCCAGCAGTTACCCTGACAGGGTGGGCGCCGGGGAGCTGTTTTTT.